The entry below gives a single T cell receptor (beta chain) sequence along with its context. Antigen unknown. The CDR3 is 15 amino acids. Looked up from germline, CDR1 is MNHNS and CDR2 is SASEGT. Between the trimmed V and J ends, which lost 3 bases and 5 bases, there was a span of 11 bases. Donors, healthy HIV-negative adults, lacked recent acute infections or vaccinations. Sequencing used immunoSEQ multiplex PCR; TCRdb keeps in-frame clones, though not all of them. The sample consists of under 2,500,000 clones, 90% to 97% of them appearing once. The data derive from a study of shared clonotypes between healthy human individuals. Study observations and caveats: Estimated clonotype richness was generally higher in naive than memory subsets. Rarefaction gave evidence that sorted-subset sequencing remained incomplete despite large depth.

The genes are TRBV6-1 and TRBJ1-6, with D tentatively TRBD1 (6 bases). The sequence was obtained from a man aged 18 to 29 in good health. The specimen sequenced was naive CD4+ T cells sorted from blood. Noted subset: CD45RA+ positively selected. DNA for the CDR3: TGTGCCAGCAGTGAGAGACAGGCTAATAATTCACCCCTCCACTTT. Encoded protein: CASSERQANNSPLHF.